The T cell receptor beta chain described here comes from a study of shared clonotypes between healthy human individuals. Clones were sequenced by immunoSEQ multiplex PCR, and TCRdb holds only the in-frame ones, with some missing. The data contain roughly 2.5 million clones, approximately 92% of them seen just once; the ten biggest clones take up around 0.14%. CDR1 is MNHEY, CDR2 SMNVEV, per germline (reference sequence). V was trimmed by 3 bases and J by 0 bases, leaving 9 bases between them. The CDR3 is made up of 15 amino acids. The clonotype originates from a man in his late teens or twenties in good health. Material: naive CD4+ T cells sorted from blood. Specified subset: CD45RA+ positively selected. This chain uses TRBV27 with TRBJ1-5; D gene uncertain. CDR3 sequence (DNA): TGTGCCAGCAGTTTGGCCAAGGCTAGCAATCAGCCCCAGCATTTT. The encoded protein is CASSLAKASNQPQHF.